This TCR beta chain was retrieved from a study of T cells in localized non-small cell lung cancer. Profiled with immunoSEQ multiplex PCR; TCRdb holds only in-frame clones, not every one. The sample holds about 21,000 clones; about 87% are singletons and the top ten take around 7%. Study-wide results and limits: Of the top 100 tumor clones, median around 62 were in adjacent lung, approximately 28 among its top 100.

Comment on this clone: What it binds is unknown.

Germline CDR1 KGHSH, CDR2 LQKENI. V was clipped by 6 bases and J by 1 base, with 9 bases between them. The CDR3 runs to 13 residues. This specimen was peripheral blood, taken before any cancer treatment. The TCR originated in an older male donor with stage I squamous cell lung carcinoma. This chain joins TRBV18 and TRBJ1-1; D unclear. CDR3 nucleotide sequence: TGTGCCAGCTCTCTAGACGGGAACACTGAAGCTTTCTTT. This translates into CASSLDGNTEAFF.